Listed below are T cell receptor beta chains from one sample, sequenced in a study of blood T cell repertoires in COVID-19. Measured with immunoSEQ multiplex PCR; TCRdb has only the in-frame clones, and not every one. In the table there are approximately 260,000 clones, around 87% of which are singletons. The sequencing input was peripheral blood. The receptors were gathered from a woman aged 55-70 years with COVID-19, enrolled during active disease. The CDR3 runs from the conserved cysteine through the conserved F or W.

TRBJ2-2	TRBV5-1	CASSQGQLNTGELFF
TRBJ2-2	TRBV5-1	CASSQGVQGITGELFF
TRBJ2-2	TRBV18	CASSSRLGSNTGELFF
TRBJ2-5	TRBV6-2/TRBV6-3	CASSHFGSPRLHGGETQYF
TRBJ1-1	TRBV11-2	CASSMGAGTEAFF
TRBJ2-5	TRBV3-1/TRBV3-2	CASSSRDRETQYF
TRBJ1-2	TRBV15	CATSTDRRGGYGYTF
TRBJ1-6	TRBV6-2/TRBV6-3	CASSYPDRNSPLHF
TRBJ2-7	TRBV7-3	CASSLTGGTYEQYF
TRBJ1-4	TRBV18	CASSPQLTTNEKLFF
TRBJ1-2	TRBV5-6	CASSHIEGVGYTF
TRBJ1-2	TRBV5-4	CASSHTGARGYTF
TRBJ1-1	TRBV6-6	CASNSPTTGNTEAFF
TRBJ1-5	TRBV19	CASSGHSNQPQHF
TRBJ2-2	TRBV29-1	CSARPPGQTTGELFF
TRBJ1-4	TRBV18	CASSPLRASNEKLFF
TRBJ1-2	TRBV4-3	CASSQDRGGVSYGYTF
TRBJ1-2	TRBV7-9	CASSPPGTAIGHGYTF
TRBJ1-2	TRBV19	CASSISVNYGYTF
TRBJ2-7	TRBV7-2	CASSLDPAGREQYF
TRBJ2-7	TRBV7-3	CASSAHDNQESHYEQYF
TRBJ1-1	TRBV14	CASSQTPGQGTGEAFF
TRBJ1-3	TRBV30	CAWSVYVRSTGNTIYF
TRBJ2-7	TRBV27	CASQTGWGYEQYF
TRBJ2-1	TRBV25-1	CASSELPSGGLNEQFF
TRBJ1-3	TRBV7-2	CASSQRGRGGNTIYF
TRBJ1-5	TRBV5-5	CASSSGRGFDQPQHF
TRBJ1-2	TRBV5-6	CASSPGTGGMVYGYTF
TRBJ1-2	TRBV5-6	CASSFPTGGNGYTF
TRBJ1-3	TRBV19	CASSIDINSGNTIYF
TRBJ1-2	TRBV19	CASSPETGSYTF
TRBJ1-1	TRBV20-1	CSAPSAFF
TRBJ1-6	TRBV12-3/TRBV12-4	CASGSTGNSPLHF